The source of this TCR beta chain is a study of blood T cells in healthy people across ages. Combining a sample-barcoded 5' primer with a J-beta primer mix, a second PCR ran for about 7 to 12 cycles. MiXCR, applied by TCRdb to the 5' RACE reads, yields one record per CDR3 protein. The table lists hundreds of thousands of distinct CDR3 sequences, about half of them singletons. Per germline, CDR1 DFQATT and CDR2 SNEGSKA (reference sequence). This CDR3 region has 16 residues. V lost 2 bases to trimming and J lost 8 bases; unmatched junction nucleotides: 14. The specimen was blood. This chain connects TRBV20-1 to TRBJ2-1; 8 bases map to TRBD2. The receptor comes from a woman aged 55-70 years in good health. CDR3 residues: CSARRLAGPTGDEQFF. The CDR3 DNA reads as TGCAGTGCTAGAAGGTTAGCGGGACCAACCGGGGATGAGCAGTTCTTC.